The TCR beta chain under discussion was sequenced for a study of blood T cell repertoires in COVID-19. On the study more broadly: T cells, B-cell-depleted T cells, or PBMCs provided the cDNA or gDNA that served as material.

The V gene's germline CDR1 is SGHNT and CDR2 YENEEA. The CDR3 totals 17 residues. V gave up 0 bases and J gave up 0 bases, with 9 bases separating them. The data were produced by immunoSEQ multiplex PCR, yet TCRdb's version contains in-frame clones alone and is incomplete. The data show tens of thousands of clones, 75% to 85% seen once. The rearrangement uses TRBV11-3 and TRBJ1-6; D unclear. The sequencing input was peripheral blood. The TCR was taken from a human donor in a cohort sampled during active COVID-19. The CDR3 region has the DNA TGTGCCAGCAGCTTAGATGAGAAGAGCTCCTATAATTCACCCCTCCACTTT. Residues: CASSLDEKSSYNSPLHF.